A single sample is the source of the 29 T cell receptor beta chains below, sequenced in a study of T cell repertoires in cytomegalovirus infection. These receptors' antigens are unknown. MiXCR was run by TCRdb on the reads, yielding one entry per CDR3 protein. The sample has about 770,000 distinct CDR3 sequences; 25% to 30% are singletons. The sample in question was cultured CD8+ T cells from PBMCs, obtained from culture after CMV antigen stimulation. The receptor set was obtained from a human donor in good health (CMV status not recorded). Some clones in this sample may be carry-over from other donors' samples.

V is TRBV28 and J is TRBJ2-2; D might be TRBD1 (5 bases). This CDR3 contains 14 residues. CDR1 and CDR2 (germline): MDHEN, SYDVKM. V dropped 7 bases and J dropped 6 bases, with 15 bases sitting between them. The CDR3 is CASTPWGSPGELFF. CDR3 DNA: TGTGCCAGCACCCCCTGGGGCAGCCCCGGGGAGCTGTTTTTT.

Turning to this clonotype: At one boundary the junction diverges from the germline segment, which might be a read error. In DNA, the CDR3 is TGTGCTAGCAGCTTTGGTGGGGGGACCCAAGAGACCCAGTACTTC. This gives the protein CASSFGGGTQETQYF. The V call is TRBV27, the J call TRBJ2-5; tentative D call: TRBD2 (6 bases). The CDR3 extends over 15 amino acids. Germline assignment: CDR1 MNHEY and CDR2 SMNVEV (reference sequence).

This clonotype appeared once. The chain joins TRBV2 to TRBJ2-3, with 10 positions matching TRBD2. CDR1 SNHLY and CDR2 FYNNEI come from the germline V gene. V shed 1 base, J shed 2 bases, and the junction held 3 bases outside the gene matches. The CDR3 spans 16 residues. CDR3 residues: CASSEGLAGHTDTQYF. For the CDR3, the DNA is TGTGCCAGCAGTGAAGGACTAGCGGGCCACACAGATACGCAGTATTTT.

This clonotype was counted a few times. CDR3 amino acids: CASGRKLAGDREQFF. CDR3 bases: TGCGCCAGCGGGCGGAAGCTAGCGGGGGATAGGGAGCAGTTCTTC. The chain joins TRBV23-1 to TRBJ2-1; TRBD2 aligns across 10 bases. TRBV23-1 is identified as an open reading frame with a role that is uncertain. V was clipped by 8 bases and J by 10 bases; unmatched bases: 14. There are 15 residues in the CDR3.

This chain joins TRBV28 and TRBJ1-1; 7 bases are a match to TRBD1. Germline CDR1 is MDHEN and CDR2 is SYDVKM. V dropped 3 bases and J dropped 4; count of bases not matched to a gene: 2. This CDR3 comprises 13 residues. CDR3 nucleotides: TGTGCCAGCAGTTTGAGGGGGCTCACTGAAGCTTTCTTT. Amino acid sequence: CASSLRGLTEAFF.

This sequence joins TRBV4-1 and TRBJ1-4; D is perhaps TRBD1 (6 bases). Trimming pared 2 bases from V and 2 bases from J, leaving 15 bases between. The CDR3 spans 17 residues. Germline CDR1 MGHRA, CDR2 YSYEKL. CDR3 in amino acids: CASSQQGIRTTNEKLFF. The CDR3 nucleotides read TGCGCCAGCAGCCAACAGGGGATTCGGACTACTAATGAAAAACTGTTTTTT.

This clonotype was recorded many times. The chain carries TRBV7-8 and TRBJ2-3, with 8 bases identical to TRBD1. Germline assignment: CDR1 SGHVS and CDR2 FQNEAQ. The CDR3 extends over 21 amino acids. The J segment lost 2 bases and the V segment lost 1 base, leaving 20 bases of the junction unmatched. The DNA for the CDR3 is TGTGCCAGCAGCTTAGTCATAGTGTGGACCGATACGGGACAGGACACAGATACGCAGTATTTT. Its protein product is CASSLVIVWTDTGQDTDTQYF.

This chain uses TRBV27 with TRBJ1-1; 12 bases are a match to TRBD1. Trimming removed 9 bases from V and 5 bases from J; junction bases left unmatched: 10. The germline V gene has CDR1 MNHEY and CDR2 SMNVEV (reference sequence). The CDR3 has 15 residues. The CDR3 protein is CASLRDRGRGTEAFF. CDR3 sequence (DNA): TGTGCCAGTCTACGGGACAGGGGGCGGGGGACTGAAGCTTTCTTT.

This rearrangement joins TRBV7-9 to TRBJ1-6; D is uncertain. V was shortened by 4 bases and J by 8 bases, with 12 bases between the two germline ends. Germline V CDR1 and CDR2: SEHNR, FQNEAQ (reference sequence). This CDR3 is built from 14 residues. In DNA, the CDR3 is TGTGCCAGCAGCTCCGGAGGAAGGTATTCACCCCTCCACTTT. Encoded protein: CASSSGGRYSPLHF.

V usage is TRBV27 and J usage is TRBJ1-1, with TRBD1 identical over 9 bases. V lost 3 bases, J lost 1 base, and 9 bases stayed unmatched. Germline lookup yields CDR1 MNHEY and CDR2 SMNVEV (reference sequence). CDR3 size: 17 residues. The CDR3 protein is CASSLNRDRAENTEAFF. As DNA, the CDR3 is TGTGCCAGCAGTTTGAACCGGGACAGGGCCGAGAACACTGAAGCTTTCTTT.

The V call is TRBV12-3 or TRBV12-4, the J call TRBJ2-1; TRBD2 matches at 8 bases. Trimming at V came to 10 bases and at J to 5 bases, leaving 4 bases not matched to a gene. The length of the CDR3 is 12 residues. The DNA for the CDR3 is TGTGCCACCTCGGGGGGGAACAATGAGCAGTTCTTC. The encoded protein is CATSGGNNEQFF.

A single count supports this clonotype. This could be a read error, since a much larger clone is one nucleotide away. The chain employs TRBV2 and TRBJ2-1, with 7 bases lining up with TRBD2. The CDR3 covers 15 residues. The germline CDR1 and CDR2 sequences are SNHLY and FYNNEI. CDR3 sequence reads: CAGSLQRGRLDEQFF. Written as DNA, the CDR3 is TGTGCCGGCAGTCTCCAGCGGGGACGTTTGGATGAGCAGTTCTTC. Complete variable domain (other parts from reference TRBV2 and TRBJ2-1): EPEVTQTPSHQVTQMGQEVILRCVPISNHLYFYWYRQILGQKVEFLVSFYNNEISEKSEIFDDQFSVERPDGSNFTLKIRSTKLEDSAMYFCAGSLQRGRLDEQFFGPGTRLTVL.

This clonotype showed up many times. The rearrangement links TRBV7-2 to TRBJ2-3; possibly TRBD1 for D (5 bases). The CDR3 is 15 amino acids. Between the trimmed V and J ends, which lost 1 base and 0 bases, there was a span of 8 bases. Germline-derived CDR1 and CDR2 are SGHTA and FQGNSA. The CDR3 is CASSLGQGSTDTQYF. CDR3 bases: TGTGCCAGCAGCTTAGGCCAGGGTAGCACAGATACGCAGTATTTT.

The table lists this clonotype with a few counts. The chain is built from TRBV12-3 or TRBV12-4 and TRBJ2-4; 10 nucleotides agree with TRBD1. CDR3 length equals 16 residues. The junction had 5 bases not matched to a gene; V was cut back by 2 bases and J by 4 bases. The CDR3 region is CASSLKGTGEKNIQYF. CDR3 in DNA: TGTGCCAGCAGTTTAAAGGGGACAGGGGAGAAAAACATTCAGTACTTC.

This clonotype came up a few times. V is TRBV29-1 and J is TRBJ2-1; perhaps TRBD1 as D (6 bases). Germline V gives CDR1 SQVTM, CDR2 ANQGSEA. The V gene lost 2 bases and the J gene lost 3 bases, with 8 bases spanning the gap. The CDR3 contains 13 residues. CDR3 residues: CSVERTDYNEQFF. For the CDR3, the DNA is TGCAGCGTTGAAAGGACAGACTACAATGAGCAGTTCTTC.

At least ten counts were recorded for this clonotype. This chain connects TRBV7-9 to TRBJ1-2; D is uncertain. The CDR3 loop spans 11 amino acids. Germline V lookup: CDR1 SEHNR, CDR2 FQNEAQ (reference sequence). V was cut by 3 bases and J by 4 bases, with 3 bases left in between. This CDR3 reads CASSFPYGYTF. In nucleotides, the CDR3 is TGTGCCAGCAGCTTCCCCTATGGCTACACCTTC.

The chain joins TRBV6-2 or TRBV6-3 to TRBJ2-1, with 10 bases matching TRBD1. Germline values: CDR1 MNHEY, CDR2 SVGEGT. The CDR3 extends over 19 amino acids. V dropped 6 bases and J dropped 0; count of bases not matched to a gene: 14. CDR3 amino acids: CASSLLYERTGGSYNEQFF. CDR3 coding DNA: TGTGCCAGCAGCTTATTATATGAAAGGACAGGGGGCTCCTACAATGAGCAGTTCTTC.

This clonotype has only a few counts. The chain is built from TRBV7-9 and TRBJ2-7, with a possible D match to TRBD1 (5 bases). Germline V gene lookup returns CDR1 SEHNR and CDR2 FQNEAQ (reference sequence). With 4 bases removed from V and 6 bases from J, the gap between germline ends came to 16 bases. The CDR3 consists of 14 residues. CDR3 loop: CASSSPAQGFEQYF. In DNA, the CDR3 is TGTGCCAGCAGCTCCCCGGCCCAGGGTTTCGAGCAGTACTTC.

The chain combines TRBV9 with TRBJ2-1; D call uncertain. Trimming pared 3 bases from V and 0 bases from J, leaving 10 bases between. The CDR3 length is 15 residues. Per the germline V gene, CDR1 is SGDLS and CDR2 is YYNGEE. The CDR3 DNA follows: TGTGCCAGCAGCGGTGGAGTTTTCTCCTACAATGAGCAGTTCTTC. Translation gives CASSGGVFSYNEQFF.

This chain links TRBV14 with TRBJ1-1; 8 bases match TRBD1. Germline lookup yields CDR1 SGHDN and CDR2 FVKESK. The J segment lost 7 bases and the V segment lost 0 bases, leaving 7 bases of the junction unmatched. The CDR3 sequence is 15 residues long. CDR3 sequence (DNA): TGTGCCAGCAGCCAAGATTCCAGGGGGCGCCTTGAAGCTTTCTTT. Its protein product is CASSQDSRGRLEAFF.

Note on this clonotype: This may arise from a read error, as a much more abundant clone is one base away. The chain combines TRBV7-9 with TRBJ1-5; tentative D call: TRBD1 (5 bases). This CDR3 is built from 15 residues. Per germline, CDR1 SEHNR and CDR2 FQNEAQ (reference sequence). Trimming shortened V by 5 bases and J by 7 bases, and 18 bases separated the two germline ends. CDR3 DNA sequence: TGTGCCAGCAGCGCTCTACAGGAGAGGGGCCAGCCCCAGCATTTT. As protein: CASSALQERGQPQHF.

The chain uses TRBV10-3 and TRBJ2-6; TRBD1 is a possible D gene (6 bases). CDR1 and CDR2 (germline): ENHRY, SYGVKD. V was clipped by 6 bases and J by 2 bases, with 17 bases between them. The CDR3 is made up of 17 amino acids. CDR3 coding DNA: TGTGCCATCAGCTACATCAACAGGGCGGCTGGGGCCAACGTCCTGACTTTC. Residues: CAISYINRAAGANVLTF.

This clonotype was detected many times. V usage is TRBV7-9 and J usage is TRBJ1-5; 10 positions match TRBD1. With 5 bases clipped from V and 8 bases from J, the junction kept 6 bases outside the gene matches. The CDR3 consists of 14 residues. The germline CDR1 and CDR2 sequences are SEHNR and FQNEAQ (reference sequence). DNA for the CDR3: TGTGCCAGCAGCACTGGGGGACAGGGGAAGCCCCAGCATTTT. Protein: CASSTGGQGKPQHF.

A few counts support this clonotype. The chain is built from TRBV4-1 and TRBJ2-7; 8 nucleotides agree with TRBD1. Germline V gives CDR1 MGHRA, CDR2 YSYEKL. The CDR3 is 15 amino acids. Trimming at V came to 3 bases and at J to 6 bases, leaving 10 bases not matched to a gene. The chain's CDR3 is CASSQYRGALAEQYF. The CDR3 DNA follows: TGCGCCAGCAGCCAGTACAGGGGGGCTTTAGCCGAGCAGTACTTC.

The chain employs TRBV4-1 and TRBJ2-7; no clear D. Germline values: CDR1 MGHRA, CDR2 YSYEKL. The CDR3 totals 13 residues. Trimming pared 8 bases from V and 7 bases from J, leaving 18 bases between. The CDR3 protein is CASSDGSIGEQYV. In DNA form, the CDR3 reads TGCGCCAGCTCGGACGGGTCTATTGGGGAGCAGTACGTC.

This clonotype was detected ten times or more. The rearrangement joins TRBV28 to TRBJ1-4; possible D gene TRBD1, 5 bases. The CDR3 length is 13 residues. Trimming pared 3 bases from V and 8 bases from J, leaving 10 bases between. In germline, CDR1 is MDHEN, CDR2 SYDVKM. The DNA for the CDR3 is TGTGCCAGCAGTTTCCGGGACGGGGAAAAACTGTTTTTT. It yields the protein CASSFRDGEKLFF.

This chain joins TRBV4-2 and TRBJ2-3; TRBD2 matches 8 bases. The junction had 20 bases not matched to a gene; V was cut back by 1 base and J by 14 bases. The germline CDR1 and CDR2 sequences are LGHNA and YNFKEQ. This CDR3 spans 17 amino acids. CDR3 bases: TGTGCCAGCAGCCAAGTTGAGACGGGGGGGCTACGGGGATTTCTGTATTTT. This translates into CASSQVETGGLRGFLYF.

CDR3 nucleotides: TGTGCCAGCAGCTTTAATCGTGGGGCGGATACGCAGTATTTT. It yields the protein CASSFNRGADTQYF. The chain recombines TRBV7-6 with TRBJ2-3; the D gene is possibly TRBD1 (5 bases). The germline CDR1 and CDR2 sequences are SGHVS and FNYEAQ. Between the trimmed V and J ends, which lost 3 bases and 6 bases, there was a span of 13 bases. The CDR3 runs to 14 residues.

This clonotype has a count of ten or more. The chain links TRBV7-2 to TRBJ2-5; the match to TRBD2 covers 12 bases. Germline V lookup: CDR1 SGHTA, CDR2 FQGNSA. The CDR3 extends over 18 amino acids. The junction had 10 bases not matched to a gene; V was cut back by 2 bases and J by 3 bases. The CDR3 here is CASSLRASGGGYKETQYF. CDR3 bases: TGTGCCAGCAGCTTACGGGCTAGCGGGGGGGGATACAAAGAGACCCAGTACTTC.